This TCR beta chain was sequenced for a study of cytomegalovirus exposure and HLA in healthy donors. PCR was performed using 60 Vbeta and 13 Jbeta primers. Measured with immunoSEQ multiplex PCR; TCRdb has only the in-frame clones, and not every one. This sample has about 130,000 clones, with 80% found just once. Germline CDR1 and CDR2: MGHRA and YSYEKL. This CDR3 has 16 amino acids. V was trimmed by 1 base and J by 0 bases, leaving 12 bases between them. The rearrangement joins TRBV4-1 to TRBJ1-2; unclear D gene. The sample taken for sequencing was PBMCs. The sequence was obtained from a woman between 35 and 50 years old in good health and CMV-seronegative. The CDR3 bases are TGCGCCAGCAGCCAAGTAGGCGCAGCGTCTAACTATGGCTACACCTTC. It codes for CASSQVGAASNYGYTF.